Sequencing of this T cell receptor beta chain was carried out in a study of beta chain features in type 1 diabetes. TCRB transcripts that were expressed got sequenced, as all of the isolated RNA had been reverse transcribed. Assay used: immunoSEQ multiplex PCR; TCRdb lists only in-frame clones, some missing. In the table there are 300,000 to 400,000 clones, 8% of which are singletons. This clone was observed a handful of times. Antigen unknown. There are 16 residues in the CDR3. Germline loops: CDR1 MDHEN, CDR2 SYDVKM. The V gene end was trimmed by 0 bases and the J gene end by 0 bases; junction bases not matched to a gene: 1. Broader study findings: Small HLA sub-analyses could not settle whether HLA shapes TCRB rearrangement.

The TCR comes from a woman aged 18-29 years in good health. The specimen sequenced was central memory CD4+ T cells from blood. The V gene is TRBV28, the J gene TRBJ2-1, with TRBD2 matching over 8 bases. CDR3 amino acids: CASSLWGTSSYNEQFF. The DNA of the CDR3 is TGTGCCAGCAGTTTATGGGGGACTAGCTCCTACAATGAGCAGTTCTTC.